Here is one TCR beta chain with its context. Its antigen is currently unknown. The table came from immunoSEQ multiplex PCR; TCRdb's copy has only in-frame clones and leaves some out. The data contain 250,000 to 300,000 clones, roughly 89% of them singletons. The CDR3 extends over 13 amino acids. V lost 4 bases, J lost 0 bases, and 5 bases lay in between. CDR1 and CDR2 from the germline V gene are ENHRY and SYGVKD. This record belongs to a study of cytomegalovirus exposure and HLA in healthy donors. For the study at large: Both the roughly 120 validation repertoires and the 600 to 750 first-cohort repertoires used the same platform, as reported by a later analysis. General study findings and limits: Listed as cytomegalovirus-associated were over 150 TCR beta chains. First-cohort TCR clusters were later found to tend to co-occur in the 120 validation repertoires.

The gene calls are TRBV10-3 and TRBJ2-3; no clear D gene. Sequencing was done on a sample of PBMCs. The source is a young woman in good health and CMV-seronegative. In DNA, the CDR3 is TGTGCCATCAGTGTCCAGAGCACAGATACGCAGTATTTT. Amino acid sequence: CAISVQSTDTQYF.